This TCR beta chain emerged from a study of blood T cell repertoires in COVID-19. The germline V and J ends were trimmed by 5 bases and 0 bases, with 17 bases remaining between them. Per germline, CDR1 GTSNPN and CDR2 SVGIG (reference sequence). This CDR3 has 17 residues. The assay was immunoSEQ multiplex PCR, and TCRdb's table has in-frame clones only and misses some. The sample lists 180,000 or so clones, almost 85% occurring once. This clonotype was obtained from a man in his forties who had recovered from COVID-19. The rearrangement joins TRBV30 to TRBJ1-6; a possible D gene is TRBD1 (6 bases). The sample consisted of peripheral blood. The CDR3 nucleotides read TGTGCCTGGCATACCGGGACACCGAGCTCCTATAATTCACCCCTCCACTTT. This translates into CAWHTGTPSSYNSPLHF.